This T cell receptor beta chain was sequenced during a study of beta chain features in type 1 diabetes. Expressed TCRB transcripts got sequenced, as all isolated RNA was reverse transcribed. Sequencing used immunoSEQ multiplex PCR; TCRdb keeps in-frame clones, though not all of them. The sample lists about 290,000 clones, about 8% occurring once. This clone has at least ten counts. The sequenced sample consisted of central memory CD4+ T cells from blood. This TCR was sampled from a woman under 30 in good health.

In DNA, the CDR3 is TGTGCCAGTAGTTCCCGTCGAGGAGATACGCAGTATTTT. Residues: CASSSRRGDTQYF. The rearrangement joins TRBV19 to TRBJ2-3; D not resolved. The CDR3 contains 13 residues. Germline V gives CDR1 LNHDA, CDR2 SQIVND (reference sequence). The germline V and J ends were trimmed by 5 bases and 5 bases, with 11 bases remaining between them.